A selection of T cell receptor beta chains follows, all from one sample in a study of OX40 agonist ivuxolimab in advanced cancers. Assay used: immunoSEQ multiplex PCR; TCRdb lists only in-frame clones, some missing. Of about 22,000 clones listed, 70% to 85% were seen once; the top ten hold 30% to 40%. The sequencing used CD4+ or CD8+ T cells sorted from blood, collected in a trial of the OX40 agonist ivuxolimab. Receptor source: an adult with an advanced solid tumor such as melanoma, head and neck, liver or kidney cancer. Each CDR3 is given with its conserved first and last residue. D genes are given only for firm matches. Size is stated for part of the rows, as once, few or many counts, or as a class when the clone is expanded.

j_gene | d_gene | abundance | v_gene | CDR3nt | CDR3aa
TRBJ1-6 | - | - | TRBV6-5 | TGTGCCAGCAGTAACCGAGGGGGGAATTCACCCCTCCACTTT | CASSNRGGNSPLHF
TRBJ2-4 | - | - | TRBV28 | TGTGCCAGCAGCACGACGGATAGGGACATTCAGTACTTC | CASSTTDRDIQYF
TRBJ1-5 | TRBD1 | - | TRBV4-2 | TGTGCCAGCAGCCCGGGACAGGCGAGCAATCAGCCCCAGCATTTT | CASSPGQASNQPQHF
TRBJ1-5 | - | - | TRBV2 | TGTGCCAGCAGTGAAGGGATTTATAGCAATCAGCCCCAGCATTTT | CASSEGIYSNQPQHF
TRBJ2-1 | TRBD2 | - | TRBV13 | TGTGCCAGCAGCTATGGACTAGCGGGGGATGAGCAGTTCTTC | CASSYGLAGDEQFF
TRBJ2-7 | TRBD2 | - | TRBV7-9 | TGTGCCAGCAGCTTAGCGGGGCCTAGCGGAGCCAGGGAGCAGTACTTC | CASSLAGPSGAREQYF
TRBJ1-2 | - | - | TRBV27 | TGTGCCAGCAGTTTATCCGCCCAAGGGTTTCGGGGCTACACCTTC | CASSLSAQGFRGYTF
TRBJ2-2 | TRBD2 | - | TRBV18 | TGTGCCAGCTCCCCGCGGGGGGAGAACACCGGGGAGCTGTTTTTT | CASSPRGENTGELFF
TRBJ2-5 | TRBD1 | - | TRBV5-1 | TGCGCCAGCAGCCAGCTTACAGGGGAAGAGACCCAGTACTTC | CASSQLTGEETQYF
TRBJ2-2 | - | - | TRBV7-8 | TGTGCCAGCAGCTTAGCGGTCGGGAGTGGCACCGGGGAGCTGTTTTTT | CASSLAVGSGTGELFF
TRBJ2-2 | TRBD2 | - | TRBV5-1 | TGCGCCAGCAGCTCGGGACTAGCGACAGGGGAGCTGTTTTTT | CASSSGLATGELFF
TRBJ2-2 | TRBD1 | - | TRBV9 | TGTGCCAGCAGCGTAGAGGGGACAGCTCCCGGGGAGCTGTTTTTT | CASSVEGTAPGELFF
TRBJ2-7 | - | - | TRBV6-4 | TGTGCCAGCAGTGGGATGGGATCGTGGAACTCCTACGAGCAGTACTTC | CASSGMGSWNSYEQYF
TRBJ1-2 | - | - | TRBV19 | TGTGCCAGTAGTCAAGGGCGGTTGGGCTACACCTTC | CASSQGRLGYTF
TRBJ2-7 | TRBD2 | - | TRBV7-8 | TGTGCCAGCAGCTCGGGACTAAAATACGAGCAGTACTTC | CASSSGLKYEQYF
TRBJ2-1 | - | - | TRBV29-1 | TGCAGCGTTGGTTCACGACAAGCTTACAATGAGCAGTTCTTC | CSVGSRQAYNEQFF
TRBJ2-2 | - | - | TRBV11-2 | TGTGCCAGCAGCTTGGGGGGAAACACCGGGGAGCTGTTTTTT | CASSLGGNTGELFF
TRBJ2-7 | - | - | TRBV7-8 | TGTGCCAGCAGCTTAGAGGGGACACCGACCTACGAGCAGTACTTC | CASSLEGTPTYEQYF
TRBJ2-1 | - | few | TRBV6-1 | TGTGCCAGCAGTGAAGCGAACCTTCGCATAGAGCAGTTCTTC | CASSEANLRIEQFF
TRBJ2-7 | - | - | TRBV7-8 | TGTGCCAGCAGCCTAAGGGGAGAGCAGTACTTC | CASSLRGEQYF
TRBJ1-3 | TRBD1 | - | TRBV7-9 | TGTGCCAGCAGCTTGGGACAGGCTGGAAACACCATATATTTT | CASSLGQAGNTIYF
TRBJ2-1 | - | - | TRBV19 | TGTGCCAGTAGTGCCCCCGGGACTTGGCACAATGAGCAGTTCTTC | CASSAPGTWHNEQFF
TRBJ2-4 | - | once | TRBV15 | TGTGCCACCAGCAGAGATAGGCAGATACTATCAGCCAAAAACATTCAGTACTTC | CATSRDRQILSAKNIQYF
TRBJ2-5 | - | - | TRBV7-9 | TGTGCCGCAGGTGGGGACACTCAGTGGGAGACCCAGTACTTC | CAAGGDTQWETQYF
TRBJ1-1 | - | - | TRBV11-2 | TGTGCCAGCAGCTTAAGTCAGAGCGCGAACACTGAAGCTTTCTTT | CASSLSQSANTEAFF
TRBJ2-7 | TRBD2 | - | TRBV27 | TGTGCCAGCAGGACAGACGGACTAGCGGGAAGCGAGCAGTACTTC | CASRTDGLAGSEQYF
TRBJ2-7 | - | - | TRBV5-8 | TGTGCCAGCAGCTTGGGGGAGATAATGGACAGATCCTACGAGCAGTACTTC | CASSLGEIMDRSYEQYF
TRBJ2-1 | TRBD2 | - | TRBV9 | TGTGCCAGCAGGGCTAGCGGGGGCTCCTACAATGAGCAGTTCTTC | CASRASGGSYNEQFF
TRBJ1-1 | TRBD1 | - | TRBV7-9 | TGTGCCAGCAGCCAAGAGACAGGGTTTAACACTGAAGCTTTCTTT | CASSQETGFNTEAFF
TRBJ2-1 | - | - | TRBV25-1 | TGTGCCAGCAGTGAGTCTACTACGATCAATGAGCAGTTCTTC | CASSESTTINEQFF
TRBJ2-1 | TRBD1 | - | TRBV27 | TGTGCCAGCAGTGCAGACAGGGGACCCTACGGTGAGCAGTTCTTC | CASSADRGPYGEQFF
TRBJ2-5 | - | - | TRBV9 | TGTGCCAGCAGCGTAGCTACCCAGGCGGGACAAGAGACCCAGTACTTC | CASSVATQAGQETQYF
TRBJ2-5 | - | - | TRBV7-3 | TGTGCCAGCAGCTTACAGGCCGGTAGCCGGCAGTACTTC | CASSLQAGSRQYF
TRBJ1-5 | - | - | TRBV6-1 | TGTGCCAGCAACTCCGACGGGGGGCGCGCTCAGCCCCAGCATTTT | CASNSDGGRAQPQHF
TRBJ1-1 | - | - | TRBV19 | TGTGCCAGTACCCACCCGGGGATGAACACTGAAGCTTTCTTT | CASTHPGMNTEAFF
TRBJ2-2 | - | - | TRBV12-5 | TGTGCTAGTGGTGACACCGGGGAGCTGTTTTTT | CASGDTGELFF
TRBJ2-3 | - | - | TRBV7-6 | TGTGCCAGCAGCTTAGGCCCACCATCAGGGGTTCAGTCAGATACGCAGTATTTT | CASSLGPPSGVQSDTQYF
TRBJ1-4 | - | - | TRBV6-5 | TGTGCCAGCAGTTCGGGGGGAGGTGTTACTAATGAAAAACTGTTTTTT | CASSSGGGVTNEKLFF
TRBJ2-3 | TRBD1 | - | TRBV5-1 | TGCGCCAGCAGCTTGGGTCAGGGGGTCACAGATACGCAGTATTTT | CASSLGQGVTDTQYF
TRBJ1-2 | - | - | TRBV28 | TGTGCCAGCAGTTTAGAAAGGGGAGACTATGGCTACACCTTC | CASSLERGDYGYTF
TRBJ2-3 | TRBD1 | once | TRBV19 | TGTGCCAGTAGTCCTAGGACAGGGGGCACGGTTGGAGATACGCAGTATTTT | CASSPRTGGTVGDTQYF
TRBJ1-2 | TRBD1 | - | TRBV27 | TGTGCCAGCAGTCCTACCCGGACAGGGGATGGTGGCTACACCTTC | CASSPTRTGDGGYTF
TRBJ2-7 | TRBD1 | - | TRBV30 | TGTGCCTGGAGTTCAGGACAGGGAGGCTACGAGCAGTACTTC | CAWSSGQGGYEQYF
TRBJ1-1 | - | - | TRBV11-1 | TGTGCCAGCAGCTTAAGGGACGGCGTCTCTGAAGCTTTCTTT | CASSLRDGVSEAFF
TRBJ2-7 | TRBD2 | - | TRBV6-5 | TGTGCCAGCAGGTCTAGCGGGGGATCCTCCTACGAGCAGTACTTC | CASRSSGGSSYEQYF
TRBJ1-1 | TRBD1 | - | TRBV2 | TGTGCCAGCAGTGCGGACAGGCTTGAAGCTTTCTTT | CASSADRLEAFF
TRBJ1-1 | - | once | TRBV30 | TGTGCCTGGAGTCTTCAGGGGATGGAGACTGAAGCTTTCTTT | CAWSLQGMETEAFF
TRBJ1-1 | TRBD1 | - | TRBV10-3 | TGTGCCATCAGTGACCGGACAGGGCGGACTGAAGCTTTCTTT | CAISDRTGRTEAFF
TRBJ2-2 | - | few | TRBV6-1 | TGTGCCAGCAGTGAAACCGGGGACACCGGGGAGCTGTTTTTT | CASSETGDTGELFF
TRBJ2-7 | TRBD1 | once | TRBV7-8 | TGTGCCAGCAGCCTGGACAGGGCCTACGAGCAGTACTTC | CASSLDRAYEQYF
TRBJ2-1 | - | - | TRBV6-5 | TGTGCCAGCAGTCAAGGACGGGGACGTGGGAATGAGCAGTTCTTC | CASSQGRGRGNEQFF
TRBJ1-1 | - | - | TRBV6-5 | TGTGCCAGCAGTTACTCGGTGAACACTGAAGCTTTCTTT | CASSYSVNTEAFF
TRBJ2-7 | - | few | TRBV5-1 | TGCGCCAGCCGGATGGGAAGGTCCTACGAGCAGTACTTC | CASRMGRSYEQYF